What follows describes a single T cell receptor (beta chain). Its ends do not fully match the called genes, so a read error is possible. Other nucleotide sequences in the sample specify the same CDR3. This CDR3 is 13 amino acids long. CDR1 SGHAT and CDR2 FQNNGV come from the germline V gene. The record originates from a study of T cell changes during pregnancy in multiple sclerosis. Here immunoSEQ multiplex PCR was the method, and the copy in TCRdb shows in-frame clones only, minus some. The sample yields 90,000 to 150,000 clones, 80% to 95% seen once. The chain has TRBV11-2 and TRBJ1-2; no reliable D call. This clonotype was obtained from a female donor with multiple sclerosis, enrolled in a pregnancy study. The material was peripheral blood, obtained before pregnancy. The CDR3 region is CASSLAANYGYTF. The CDR3 nucleotides read TGCGCCAGCAGCTTGGCGGCGAACTATGGCTACACCTTC.